This TCR beta chain is drawn from a study of blood T cell repertoires in COVID-19. Study context: From the United States, Italy and Spain came samples of acute and convalescent COVID-19. T cells, B-cell-depleted T cells, or PBMCs supplied cDNA or gDNA.

V lost 8 bases, J lost 7 bases, and 17 bases lay in between. The germline V gene has CDR1 MDHEN and CDR2 SYDVKM. This CDR3 spans 13 amino acids. In this sample, this clone turned up a few times. Source study methods: Estimated nucleated cell counts came from reference gene primer amplification. Clones were read by immunoSEQ multiplex PCR, and TCRdb kept only the in-frame ones, dropping some. The D gene and trimming were derived from the DNA, and the V and J assignments and clone size from that table. The sample shows around 120,000 clones, roughly four fifths of them seen only once. The V gene is TRBV28, the J gene TRBJ2-5; a weak D match, TRBD1 (5 bases). Sequences were obtained from peripheral blood. The sequence was collected from a man aged 65 to 79 with active or convalescent COVID-19. The CDR3 loop reads CASSQGPQGTQYF. DNA for the CDR3: TGTGCCAGCTCCCAAGGGCCCCAGGGGACCCAGTACTTC.